Each of the 23 T cell receptor beta chains below was sequenced from the same sample in a study of T-cell reconstitution after alpha-beta-depleted transplantation in children. For TCRbeta, the library was prepared with unique molecular identifiers. TCRdb redid the calling of the PCR reads with MiXCR, one entry per CDR3 protein. The sample lists 550,000 to 800,000 distinct CDR3 sequences; roughly 13% were seen once. The sequences come from PBMCs, collected before TCRalphabeta/CD19-depleted stem cell transplant. The receptors come from a girl aged 2 to 10 with congenital amegakaryocytic thrombocytopenia, due to receive a stem cell transplant.

This clonotype was seen many times. The rearrangement joins TRBV12-3 or TRBV12-4 to TRBJ1-3, with unresolved D. There are 14 residues in the CDR3. V lost 9 bases and J 3 bases, leaving 15 bases between the germline ends. This CDR3 is CASKRQGGGNTIYF. The DNA for the CDR3 is TGTGCCAGTAAGCGTCAAGGAGGTGGAAACACCATATATTTT.

There are many counts of this clonotype. The V gene is TRBV5-1, the J gene TRBJ2-2, with 11 positions matching TRBD2. Germline lookup yields CDR1 SGHRS and CDR2 YFSETQ. V shed 1 base and J 5 bases; nucleotides not matched to a gene: 7. This CDR3 has 17 residues. CDR3 DNA sequence: TGCGCCAGCAGCTTGATGACTAGCGGGACGGGTACCGGGGAGCTGTTTTTT. Its translation is CASSLMTSGTGTGELFF. The full variable domain, its missing parts supplied by reference TRBV5-1 and TRBJ2-2, is KAGVTQTPRYLIKTRGQQVTLSCSPISGHRSVSWYQQTPGQGLQFLFEYFSETQRNKGNFPGRFSGRQFSNSRSEMNVSTLELGDSALYLCASSLMTSGTGTGELFFGEGSRLTVL.

This clonotype appeared many times. The rearrangement uses TRBV5-5 and TRBJ1-6, with D possibly being TRBD1 (6 bases). Germline V gives CDR1 SGHKS, CDR2 YYEKEE (reference sequence). Trimming pared 0 bases from V and 7 bases from J, leaving 11 bases between. The CDR3 runs 15 residues. CDR3 in amino acids: CASSLGGPRNSPLHF. Written as DNA, the CDR3 is TGTGCCAGCAGCTTGGGGGGGCCCAGAAATTCACCCCTCCACTTT.

This clonotype was counted ten times or more. CDR3 amino acids: CSVAFPVPSGRAYTDTQYF. The DNA of the CDR3 is TGCAGCGTTGCCTTTCCCGTTCCTAGCGGGAGGGCCTACACAGATACGCAGTATTTT. V gene TRBV29-1 combines with J gene TRBJ2-3, with 12 bases fitting TRBD2. CDR1 is SQVTM, CDR2 ANQGSEA, per germline. The V segment lost 4 bases and the J segment 2 bases; nucleotides outside the gene matches: 16. The CDR3 runs 19 residues.

This clonotype has ten or more counts. The chain carries TRBV11-2 and TRBJ2-3; D is possibly TRBD1 (6 bases). The CDR3 length is 14 residues. Trimming left V 3 bases short and J 4 bases short, with 11 bases between. Germline V gene data show CDR1 as SGHAT and CDR2 as FQNNGV. Here the CDR3 DNA reads TGTGCCAGCAGCTTTTTCCAGGGGCCAGATACGCAGTATTTT. The encoded protein is CASSFFQGPDTQYF. The full variable domain, rest sourced from reference TRBV11-2 and TRBJ2-3, is EAGVAQSPRYKIIEKRQSVAFWCNPISGHATLYWYQQILGQGPKLLIQFQNNGVVDDSQLPKDRFSAERLKGVDSTLKIQPAKLEDSAVYLCASSFFQGPDTQYFGPGTRLTVL.

The CDR3 reads CASSTKQGTYGYTF. CDR3 nucleotides: TGCGCCAGCAGCACGAAGCAGGGGACCTATGGCTACACCTTC. The rearrangement uses TRBV5-1 and TRBJ1-2, with a weak D call TRBD1 (6 bases). V lost 4 bases to trimming and J lost 4 bases, with 14 bases between them. Per germline, CDR1 SGHRS and CDR2 YFSETQ. The CDR3 runs to 14 residues. Using reference TRBV5-1 and TRBJ1-2 for the parts outside the CDR3, the full variable domain is KAGVTQTPRYLIKTRGQQVTLSCSPISGHRSVSWYQQTPGQGLQFLFEYFSETQRNKGNFPGRFSGRQFSNSRSEMNVSTLELGDSALYLCASSTKQGTYGYTFGSGTRLTVV.

This clonotype was counted between two and nine times. J is TRBJ1-5 and V is TRBV7-8; D uncertain. Germline assignment: CDR1 SGHVS and CDR2 FQNEAQ. The CDR3 runs to 17 residues. V lost 1 base, J lost 0 bases, and 13 bases lay in between. The CDR3 spells CASSLDRWGSSNQPQHF. Written as DNA, the CDR3 is TGTGCCAGCAGCTTAGATAGGTGGGGAAGTAGCAATCAGCCCCAGCATTTT.

This clonotype was observed a few times. This chain uses TRBV5-1 with TRBJ1-1; the D gene is possibly TRBD1 (6 bases). Germline CDR1 SGHRS, CDR2 YFSETQ. Trimming cost V 1 base and J 3 bases, with 19 bases left between them. The CDR3 extends over 17 amino acids. The CDR3 DNA follows: TGCGCCAGCAGCTTGTCAGGTGGGGGCAGGGCCCACACTGAAGCTTTCTTT. Translated, it gives CASSLSGGGRAHTEAFF.

In its sample, this clonotype was seen many times. The rearrangement uses TRBV29-1 and TRBJ1-5, with 9 bases fitting TRBD1. CDR1 is SQVTM and CDR2 is ANQGSEA in the germline V gene. V lost 5 bases and J lost 6; bases outside the gene matches: 5. The CDR3 contains 13 residues. CDR3 loop: CSVQQGAGQPQHF. As DNA, the CDR3 is TGCAGCGTTCAACAGGGGGCCGGTCAGCCCCAGCATTTT.

This clonotype has at least ten counts. The V gene is TRBV15, the J gene TRBJ2-1, with unresolved D. The germline CDR1 and CDR2 sequences are LNHNV and YYDKDF (reference sequence). The CDR3 totals 18 residues. V gave up 0 bases and J gave up 7 bases, with 22 bases separating them. The CDR3 sequence is CATSRDLPYVGSENEQFF. The CDR3 region has the DNA TGTGCCACCAGCAGAGATCTTCCTTATGTGGGGTCCGAGAATGAGCAGTTCTTC.

V is TRBV5-6 and J is TRBJ1-2; the D gene is possibly TRBD1 (6 bases). The CDR3 contains 14 residues. Trimming left V 3 bases short and J 3 bases short, with 12 bases between. Germline V gene data show CDR1 as SGHDT and CDR2 as YYEEEE. The CDR3 sequence is CASSSDSLYYGYTF. The DNA of the CDR3 is TGTGCCAGCAGCTCGGACAGTTTATACTATGGCTACACCTTC.

The chain is built from TRBV7-2 and TRBJ1-2, with TRBD1 as a possible D gene (6 bases). CDR1 is SGHTA, CDR2 FQGNSA, per germline. V gave up 5 bases and J gave up 0 bases, with 16 bases separating them. The CDR3 sequence is 16 residues long. The CDR3 bases are TGTGCCAGCAGCCAACAGGGAAGTTCTCCTAACTATGGCTACACCTTC. Its protein is CASSQQGSSPNYGYTF. The full variable domain, completed using reference TRBV7-2 and TRBJ1-2, is GAGVSQSPSNKVTEKGKDVELRCDPISGHTALYWYRQSLGQGLEFLIYFQGNSAPDKSGLPSDRFSAERTGGSVSTLTIQRTQQEDSAVYLCASSQQGSSPNYGYTFGSGTRLTVV.

This clonotype was observed many times. V and J are TRBV5-1 and TRBJ1-4; D is unresolved. V lost 5 bases, J lost 0 bases, and 11 bases lay in between. The CDR3 has 15 amino acids. The germline V gene encodes CDR1 SGHRS and CDR2 YFSETQ. CDR3 sequence reads: CASRHASTTNEKLFF. CDR3 nucleotide sequence: TGCGCCAGCAGACACGCGTCAACAACTAATGAAAAACTGTTTTTT.

The table lists this clonotype with many counts. This sequence joins TRBV28 and TRBJ1-1; 7 bases line up with TRBD1. In germline, CDR1 is MDHEN, CDR2 SYDVKM. Losses at the gene ends were 5 bases for V and 1 base for J; bases not matched to a gene: 7. The CDR3 covers 15 residues. The chain's CDR3 is CASSPTWDRNTEAFF. The CDR3 region has the DNA TGTGCCAGCAGTCCTACCTGGGACAGGAACACTGAAGCTTTCTTT.

This clonotype has at least ten counts. This sequence joins TRBV20-1 and TRBJ1-5; D is possibly TRBD1 (5 bases). V gave up 5 bases and J gave up 4 bases, with 18 bases separating them. Germline values: CDR1 DFQATT, CDR2 SNEGSKA (reference sequence). CDR3 size: 15 residues. CDR3 nucleotide sequence: TGCAGTGCTCTCCAGGTGGGGGATTCAAATCAGCCCCAGCATTTT. Its protein is CSALQVGDSNQPQHF.

This clonotype was detected ten times or more. The V gene is TRBV12-3 or TRBV12-4, the J gene TRBJ1-5; D gene uncertain. Deletions cut 3 bases from V and 0 bases from J, with 12 bases between. The CDR3 is 16 amino acids. This chain's CDR3 is CASSFEGPLSNQPQHF. CDR3 DNA sequence: TGTGCCAGCAGTTTCGAAGGACCCCTTAGCAATCAGCCCCAGCATTTT.

The rearrangement joins TRBV2 to TRBJ1-4; D is possibly TRBD1 (6 bases). Trimming removed 5 bases at V and 0 bases at J, with 16 bases between. Looked up from germline, CDR1 is SNHLY and CDR2 is FYNNEI. The CDR3 totals 17 residues. The CDR3 DNA follows: TGTGCCAGCAGTCCGAGGGGGGAGTACGCAACTAATGAAAAACTGTTTTTT. Encoded protein: CASSPRGEYATNEKLFF. The full variable domain, rest sourced from reference TRBV2 and TRBJ1-4, is EPEVTQTPSHQVTQMGQEVILRCVPISNHLYFYWYRQILGQKVEFLVSFYNNEISEKSEIFDDQFSVERPDGSNFTLKIRSTKLEDSAMYFCASSPRGEYATNEKLFFGSGTQLSVL.

V and J are TRBV7-2 and TRBJ2-1; maybe TRBD2 (6 bases). The CDR3 consists of 14 residues. Germline CDR1 SGHTA, CDR2 FQGNSA. V lost 3 bases and J 7 bases, leaving 13 bases between the germline ends. CDR3: CASSFSGSQNEQFF. CDR3 nucleotides: TGTGCCAGCAGCTTTTCCGGGAGTCAGAATGAGCAGTTCTTC.

This clonotype was seen at least ten times. The rearrangement joins TRBV20-1 to TRBJ2-1; tentatively, D is TRBD1 (5 bases). Trimming removed 6 bases at V and 8 bases at J, with 14 bases between. The CDR3 runs to 12 residues. Germline CDR1 reads DFQATT; CDR2 reads SNEGSKA (reference sequence). DNA of the CDR3: TGCAGTGCGTCCGACGGACAAGATGAGCAGTTCTTC. This gives the protein CSASDGQDEQFF.

The rearrangement links TRBV20-1 to TRBJ1-1; 7 bases match TRBD1. V was clipped by 0 bases and J by 4 bases; unmatched bases: 8. Germline loops: CDR1 DFQATT, CDR2 SNEGSKA (reference sequence). The CDR3 extends over 15 amino acids. In nucleotides, the CDR3 is TGCAGTGCTAGAGATGGTGACAGGGCCTCCACTGAAGCTTTCTTT. The encoded protein is CSARDGDRASTEAFF.

This clonotype showed up just a few times. CDR3 nucleotides: TGCGCCAGCAGCCCGTTGGGGGGACAGAACACCGGGGAGCTGTTTTTT. This translates into CASSPLGGQNTGELFF. V usage is TRBV5-1 and J usage is TRBJ2-2; D is tentatively TRBD1 or TRBD2 (6 bases each). CDR3 size: 16 residues. V was clipped by 4 bases and J by 1 base, with 14 bases between them. CDR1 and CDR2 from the germline V gene are SGHRS and YFSETQ.

The table lists this clonotype with a few counts. The rearrangement joins TRBV5-1 to TRBJ2-7, with D maybe TRBD2 (5 bases). This CDR3 spans 13 amino acids. V was cut by 3 bases and J by 5 bases, with 12 bases left in between. Germline lookup yields CDR1 SGHRS and CDR2 YFSETQ. The CDR3, as DNA: TGCGCCAGCAGCTCTCTAGCATCCCACGAGCAGTACTTC. This gives the protein CASSSLASHEQYF.

This chain joins TRBV19 and TRBJ2-2, with D maybe TRBD2 (6 bases). Looked up from germline, CDR1 is LNHDA and CDR2 is SQIVND (reference sequence). This CDR3 is 15 amino acids long. The ends were cut back, 5 bases at V and 4 bases at J, with 14 bases in the middle. This CDR3 is CASSDTGRGTGELFF. CDR3 in DNA: TGTGCCAGTAGTGATACGGGGCGGGGCACCGGGGAGCTGTTTTTT.